Each of the 2 T cell receptor beta chains below was sequenced from the same sample in a study of cytomegalovirus exposure and HLA in healthy donors. The PCR had 60 Vbeta and 13 Jbeta primers. The assay was immunoSEQ multiplex PCR, and TCRdb's table has in-frame clones only and misses some. This table holds 50,000 or so clones, roughly 81% found once. Sequenced: PBMCs. All receptors derive from a woman between 35 and 50 years old in good health and CMV-seropositive.

V gene TRBV27 combines with J gene TRBJ2-7; a weak D match, TRBD2 (5 bases). The CDR3 has 13 amino acids. Deletions cut 4 bases from V and 3 bases from J, with 10 bases between. Germline CDR1 MNHEY, CDR2 SMNVEV (reference sequence). Here the CDR3 DNA reads TGTGCCAGCAGTTCCGGACTTCTCTACGAGCAGTACTTC. Residues: CASSSGLLYEQYF.

The V gene is TRBV6-1, the J gene TRBJ2-7; 7 bases are shared with TRBD2. Germline assignment: CDR1 MNHNS and CDR2 SASEGT. Losses at the gene ends were 5 bases for V and 3 bases for J; bases not matched to a gene: 1. The CDR3 is made up of 12 amino acids. Written as DNA, the CDR3 is TGTGCCAGCAGTCGGGACTACTACGAGCAGTACTTC. Amino acid sequence: CASSRDYYEQYF.